The 22 T cell receptor beta chains below come from one sample, sequenced in a study of OX40 agonist ivuxolimab in advanced cancers. The repertoire was sequenced with immunoSEQ multiplex PCR; TCRdb's copy has only in-frame clones and lacks some. The top ten clones hold 14% of a sample with roughly 80,000 clones, 85% to 95% of them seen once. The sequencing here drew on CD4+ or CD8+ T cells sorted from blood, taken in a trial of the OX40 agonist ivuxolimab. These receptors were taken from an adult with an advanced solid tumor such as melanoma, head and neck, liver or kidney cancer.

The rearrangement links TRBV10-3 to TRBJ1-4; D call uncertain. The CDR3 totals 16 residues. The germline gives CDR1 ENHRY, CDR2 SYGVKD. V lost 0 bases to trimming and J lost 5 bases, with 13 bases between them. The CDR3 region is CAISESASATNEKLFF. CDR3 DNA sequence: TGTGCCATCAGTGAGTCGGCTTCAGCCACGAATGAAAAACTGTTTTTT.

This clone has just one count. The rearrangement links TRBV7-3 to TRBJ2-7, with 7 bases that match TRBD1. Germline CDR1 and CDR2: SGHTA and FQGTGA. CDR3 length: 13 residues. After removal of 4 bases from V and 3 bases from J, the junction contained 3 bases not matched to a gene. The CDR3 nucleotides read TGTGCCAGCAGCTCCGGGGACAGCTACGAGCAGTACTTC. Protein product: CASSSGDSYEQYF.

The chain uses TRBV7-9 and TRBJ1-1, with no clear D. Germline V CDR1 and CDR2: SEHNR, FQNEAQ (reference sequence). The CDR3 runs to 14 residues. Trimming cost V 2 bases and J 3 bases, with 10 bases left between them. CDR3 bases: TGTGCCAGCAGCTTAAGTTTAGAAGACACTGAAGCTTTCTTT. Its protein is CASSLSLEDTEAFF. Drawing the rest from reference TRBV7-9 and TRBJ1-1, the complete variable domain is DTGVSQNPRHKITKRGQNVTFRCDPISEHNRLYWYRQTLGQGPEFLTYFQNEAQLEKSRLLSDRFSAERPKGSFSTLEIQRTEQGDSAMYLCASSLSLEDTEAFFGQGTRLTVV.

The chain has TRBV25-1 and TRBJ2-7; 7 nucleotides line up with TRBD2. The V gene's germline CDR1 is MGHDK and CDR2 SYGVNS. After removal of 5 bases from V and 2 bases from J, the junction contained 6 bases not matched to a gene. The CDR3 spans 14 residues. The CDR3 DNA reads TGTGCCAGCAGTCACGGACTAGGGGCCTACGAGCAGTACTTC. This gives the protein CASSHGLGAYEQYF.

CDR3 coding DNA: TGTGCCAGCAGTACAGGGTATTGGGATGAAAAACTGTTTTTT. It specifies CASSTGYWDEKLFF. The V gene is TRBV27, the J gene TRBJ1-4; D is possibly TRBD1 (6 bases). Germline CDR1 reads MNHEY; CDR2 reads SMNVEV (reference sequence). Trimming removed 5 bases from V and 6 bases from J, with 13 bases in between. CDR3 size: 14 residues.

This chain uses TRBV5-6 with TRBJ1-1, with D perhaps TRBD1 (5 bases). The CDR3 spans 13 residues. CDR1 SGHDT and CDR2 YYEEEE come from the germline V gene. Deletions cut 7 bases from V and 8 bases from J, with 18 bases between. The CDR3 is CASEGMTVGEAFF. The CDR3 region has the DNA TGTGCCAGCGAAGGAATGACAGTCGGCGAAGCTTTCTTT.

The chain is built from TRBV4-1 and TRBJ1-2; D is undetermined. CDR3 length: 14 amino acids. CDR1 is MGHRA and CDR2 is YSYEKL in the germline V gene. With 5 bases removed from V and 3 bases from J, the gap between germline ends came to 13 bases. The chain's CDR3 is CASSFERNDYGYTF. For the CDR3, the DNA is TGCGCCAGCAGCTTCGAGCGGAATGACTATGGCTACACCTTC.

This clone was counted between two and nine times. V usage is TRBV19 and J usage is TRBJ1-2; D call uncertain. The V gene lost 5 bases and the J gene lost 8 bases, with 15 bases spanning the gap. The CDR3 consists of 13 residues. Germline CDR1 is LNHDA and CDR2 is SQIVND (reference sequence). DNA for the CDR3: TGTGCCAGTAGTCCCCCGAGGAATTTGGGCTACACCTTC. As protein: CASSPPRNLGYTF.

V usage is TRBV27 and J usage is TRBJ1-5; possibly TRBD1 for D (5 bases). The V and J ends lost 6 bases and 4 bases respectively, with 13 bases between them. The CDR3 covers 14 residues. The germline V gene has CDR1 MNHEY and CDR2 SMNVEV (reference sequence). The CDR3 loop is CASSSGRPNQPQHF. For the CDR3, the DNA is TGTGCCAGCAGCTCGGGACGGCCAAATCAGCCCCAGCATTTT.

The rearrangement uses TRBV2 and TRBJ1-3; D might be TRBD1 (6 bases). CDR3 length: 16 residues. From germline, CDR1 is SNHLY and CDR2 FYNNEI. V was cut by 2 bases and J by 4 bases, with 15 bases left in between. CDR3 sequence reads: CASSESTRGSGNTIYF. Written as DNA, the CDR3 is TGTGCCAGCAGTGAATCTACCAGGGGTTCAGGAAACACCATATATTTT.

The rearrangement joins TRBV4-1 to TRBJ1-2; D gene uncertain. Trimming pared 1 base from V and 4 bases from J, leaving 16 bases between. This CDR3 has 16 residues. Germline V CDR1 and CDR2: MGHRA, YSYEKL. The CDR3 here is CASSQAGGRSPYGYTF. The CDR3 DNA sequence: TGCGCCAGCAGCCAAGCTGGCGGACGCTCGCCCTATGGCTACACCTTC.

The chain couples TRBV13 to TRBJ1-3; TRBD1 agrees at 10 bases. The V and J ends lost 4 bases and 2 bases, in that order; junction bases with no gene match: 5. This CDR3 contains 16 residues. Germline CDR1 and CDR2: PRHDT and FYEKMQ (reference sequence). The CDR3: CASSSPGTGAGNTIYF. The CDR3 DNA is TGTGCCAGCAGCTCCCCCGGGACAGGGGCTGGAAACACCATATATTTT.

A single count supports this clone. The rearrangement joins TRBV7-9 to TRBJ2-3; D is unclear. This CDR3 is built from 17 residues. In germline, CDR1 is SEHNR, CDR2 FQNEAQ (reference sequence). Trimming shortened V by 5 bases and J by 3 bases, and 21 bases separated the two germline ends. Here the CDR3 reads CASSPSTDGPITDTQYF. The DNA of the CDR3 is TGTGCCAGCAGCCCCTCAACGGACGGACCTATAACAGATACGCAGTATTTT.

This chain uses TRBV29-1 with TRBJ2-7; TRBD1 agrees at 7 bases. Germline CDR1 SQVTM, CDR2 ANQGSEA. CDR3 size: 14 residues. J lost 5 bases, V lost 7 bases, and 14 bases had no gene match. This CDR3 reads CSAGGQNLKDEQYF. CDR3 DNA sequence: TGCAGCGCTGGGGGACAGAACCTCAAGGACGAGCAGTACTTC.

The genes are TRBV27 and TRBJ2-3, with a tentative D call TRBD2 (5 bases). V was trimmed by 6 bases and J by 8 bases, leaving 18 bases between them. The germline V gene has CDR1 MNHEY and CDR2 SMNVEV (reference sequence). There are 14 residues in the CDR3. Written as DNA, the CDR3 is TGTGCCAGCAGAGATTTGATACTAGGAACTACGCAGTATTTT. Its protein is CASRDLILGTTQYF.

The chain employs TRBV27 and TRBJ2-7; D may be TRBD1 or TRBD2 (5 bases each). The CDR3 has 15 residues. The germline V gene has CDR1 MNHEY and CDR2 SMNVEV (reference sequence). V gave up 5 bases and J gave up 0 bases, with 14 bases separating them. The CDR3 spells CASSPIGTHSYEQYF. The CDR3 DNA follows: TGTGCCAGCAGTCCCATAGGGACCCACTCCTACGAGCAGTACTTC.

The chain employs TRBV7-9 and TRBJ1-5; 7 bases are shared with TRBD1. V was pared by 3 bases and J by 3 bases, with 2 bases of the junction left unmatched. Germline V gene data show CDR1 as SEHNR and CDR2 as FQNEAQ (reference sequence). The CDR3 extends over 14 amino acids. The CDR3 sequence is CASSFDRDNQPQHF. The CDR3 DNA is TGTGCCAGCAGCTTTGACAGGGACAATCAGCCCCAGCATTTT.

The chain uses TRBV4-2 and TRBJ1-2, with a weak D call TRBD1 (5 bases). The CDR3 extends over 15 amino acids. Between the trimmed V and J ends, which lost 0 bases and 7 bases, there was a span of 15 bases. The germline gives CDR1 LGHNA, CDR2 YNFKEQ. CDR3 loop: CASSQDGAGGGGYTF. The CDR3 DNA is TGTGCCAGCAGCCAAGATGGAGCGGGGGGAGGTGGCTACACCTTC.

This chain links TRBV5-1 with TRBJ2-3; TRBD1 matches at 7 bases. Germline CDR1 is SGHRS and CDR2 is YFSETQ. The CDR3 extends over 14 amino acids. J gave up 3 bases and V 6 bases, and 7 bases lay outside the gene matches. Here the CDR3 reads CASTETGWTDTQYF. The CDR3 coding sequence is TGCGCCAGCACGGAGACAGGGTGGACAGATACGCAGTATTTT.

This rearrangement joins TRBV4-1 to TRBJ2-1; 12 nucleotides align to TRBD2. The CDR3 runs to 19 residues. The V gene end was trimmed by 1 base and the J gene end by 7 bases; junction bases not matched to a gene: 14. CDR1 and CDR2 (germline): MGHRA, YSYEKL. The CDR3 region is CASSQVVPLAGGRNNEQFF. CDR3 sequence (DNA): TGCGCCAGCAGCCAAGTAGTTCCCCTAGCGGGGGGGCGTAATAATGAGCAGTTCTTC.

This clone appeared a single time. V usage is TRBV15 and J usage is TRBJ1-2, with D unclear. The CDR3 covers 15 residues. The germline V gene encodes CDR1 LNHNV and CDR2 YYDKDF (reference sequence). V was shortened by 0 bases and J by 3 bases, with 11 bases between the two germline ends. The CDR3: CATSRDLEGHYGYTF. CDR3 DNA: TGTGCCACCAGCAGAGATCTGGAGGGTCACTATGGCTACACCTTC.

The gene calls are TRBV7-3 and TRBJ2-3; 12 bases fit TRBD2. Looked up from germline, CDR1 is SGHTA and CDR2 is FQGTGA. This CDR3 comprises 16 residues. Germline trimming cut 5 bases from V and 3 bases from J; bases unmatched to any gene: 6. The CDR3 loop reads CASSTWTSGTTDTQYF. The CDR3 coding sequence is TGTGCCAGCAGCACCTGGACTAGCGGGACAACAGATACGCAGTATTTT. Using reference TRBV7-3 and TRBJ2-3 for the parts outside the CDR3, the full variable domain is GAGVSQTPSNKVTEKGKYVELRCDPISGHTALYWYRQSLGQGPEFLIYFQGTGAADDSGLPNDRFFAVRPEGSVSTLKIQRTERGDSAVYLCASSTWTSGTTDTQYFGPGTRLTVL.